The clone carrying this TCR beta chain was seen at least ten times. This CDR3 is 15 amino acids long. V lost 1 base and J 5 bases, leaving 14 bases between the germline ends. The germline gives CDR1 SNHLY, CDR2 FYNNEI. These data are taken from a study of T cells in Graves' hyperthyroidism and ophthalmopathy. Stable Graves' hyperthyroidism denoted no ophthalmopathy progression over 18 months. Amplification targeted TCR beta CDR3 regions from RNA transcripts. A set of HTBI primers served as the primers for a first-round RT-PCR of the TCR CDR3. From the multiplex PCR reads, TCRdb called clonotypes with MiXCR, one entry per CDR3 protein. The table includes approximately 400,000 distinct CDR3 sequences, over 15% detected once.

The chain carries TRBV2 and TRBJ1-1; D perhaps matches TRBD1 (6 bases). This TCR was recovered from a woman under 30 with Graves' hyperthyroidism. The specimen sequenced was blood. The CDR3 loop reads CASSEDGRGGTEAFF. CDR3 in DNA: TGTGCCAGCAGTGAAGATGGCAGGGGAGGGACTGAAGCTTTCTTT.